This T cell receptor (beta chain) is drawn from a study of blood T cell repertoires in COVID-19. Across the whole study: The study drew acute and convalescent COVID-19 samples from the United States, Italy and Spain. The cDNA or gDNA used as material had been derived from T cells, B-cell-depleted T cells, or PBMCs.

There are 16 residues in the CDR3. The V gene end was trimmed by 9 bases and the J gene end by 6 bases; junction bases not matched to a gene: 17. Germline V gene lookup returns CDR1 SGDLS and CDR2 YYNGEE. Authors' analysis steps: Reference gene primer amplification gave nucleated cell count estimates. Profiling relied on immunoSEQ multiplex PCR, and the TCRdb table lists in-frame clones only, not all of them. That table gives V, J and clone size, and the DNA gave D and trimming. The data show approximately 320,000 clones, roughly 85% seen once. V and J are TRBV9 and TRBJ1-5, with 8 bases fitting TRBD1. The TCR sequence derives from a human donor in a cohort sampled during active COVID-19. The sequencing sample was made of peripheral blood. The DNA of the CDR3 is TGTGCCACCTTTCGGTCCGACAGGGGAAGATGTCAGCCCCAGCATTTT. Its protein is CATFRSDRGRCQPQHF.